This T cell receptor (beta chain) was profiled in a study of cytomegalovirus exposure and HLA in healthy donors. Study-wide results and caveats: In an earlier analysis, in some 540 donors, most V segments appeared productive either ~87% or ~30% of the time. Rarity characterized most TCR sequences, yet some public TCRs appeared in many donors. The investigators catalogued 150 or so TCR beta chains as cytomegalovirus-associated.

Regarding this clone: Its cognate antigen is unknown.

Primers: 60 Vbeta forward and 13 Jbeta reverse. Data came from immunoSEQ multiplex PCR; TCRdb stores just in-frame clones and leaves some out. The data show about 130,000 clones, 70% to 90% seen once. The sample consisted of PBMCs. This clonotype originated in a boy under 18 in good health and CMV-seronegative.

This chain's CDR3 is CSAKRLISTDTQYF. The CDR3 nucleotides read TGCAGCGCCAAGAGGCTAATTAGCACAGATACGCAGTATTTT. V gene TRBV29-1 combines with J gene TRBJ2-3; D unclear. Germline loops: CDR1 SQVTM, CDR2 ANQGSEA. CDR3 size: 14 residues. Trimming took off 7 bases at V and 0 bases at J, with 14 bases between the two ends.